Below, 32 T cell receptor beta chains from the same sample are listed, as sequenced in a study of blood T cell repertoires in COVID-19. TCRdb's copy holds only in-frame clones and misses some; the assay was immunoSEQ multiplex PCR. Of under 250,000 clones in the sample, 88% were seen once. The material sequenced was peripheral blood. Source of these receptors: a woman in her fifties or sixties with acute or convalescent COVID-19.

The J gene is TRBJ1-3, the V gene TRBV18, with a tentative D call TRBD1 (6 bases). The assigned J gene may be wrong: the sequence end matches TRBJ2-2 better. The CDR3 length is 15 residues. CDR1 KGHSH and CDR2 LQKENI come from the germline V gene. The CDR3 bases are TGTGCCAGCTCTCTTCTAGGGGGAAGCACCGGGGAGCTGTTTTTT. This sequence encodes CASSLLGGSTGELFF.

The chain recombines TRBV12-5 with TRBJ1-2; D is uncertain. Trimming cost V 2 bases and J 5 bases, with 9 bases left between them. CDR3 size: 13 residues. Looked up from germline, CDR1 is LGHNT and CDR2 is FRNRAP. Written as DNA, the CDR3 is TGTGCTAGTGGTTTGAGCACAGTTTATGGCTACACCTTC. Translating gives CASGLSTVYGYTF.

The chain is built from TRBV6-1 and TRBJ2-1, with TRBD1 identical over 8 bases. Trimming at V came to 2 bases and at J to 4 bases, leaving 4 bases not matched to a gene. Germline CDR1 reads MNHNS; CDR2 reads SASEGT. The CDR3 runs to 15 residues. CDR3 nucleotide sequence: TGTGCCAGCAGTGAACCCGGGACAGGATACAATGAGCAGTTCTTC. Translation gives CASSEPGTGYNEQFF.

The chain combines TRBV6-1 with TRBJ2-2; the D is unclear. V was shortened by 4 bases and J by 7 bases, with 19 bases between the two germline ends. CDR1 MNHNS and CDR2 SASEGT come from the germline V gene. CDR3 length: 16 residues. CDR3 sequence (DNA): TGTGCCAGCAGTGCCACCCGACGCCGCGGTGGCGGGGAGCTGTTTTTT. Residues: CASSATRRRGGGELFF.

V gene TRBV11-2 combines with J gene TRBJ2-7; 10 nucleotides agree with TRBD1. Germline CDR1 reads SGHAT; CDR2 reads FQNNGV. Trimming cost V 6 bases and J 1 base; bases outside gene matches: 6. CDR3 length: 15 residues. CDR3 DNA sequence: TGTGCCAGCAGTCCCGGACAGGGGGTTTCCTACGAGCAGTACTTC. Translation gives CASSPGQGVSYEQYF.

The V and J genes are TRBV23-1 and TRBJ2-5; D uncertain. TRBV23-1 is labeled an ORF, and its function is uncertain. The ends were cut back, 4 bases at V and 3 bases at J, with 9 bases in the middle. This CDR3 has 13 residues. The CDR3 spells CASSRRRKETQYF. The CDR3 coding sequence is TGCGCCAGCAGTCGTCGCAGGAAAGAGACCCAGTACTTC.

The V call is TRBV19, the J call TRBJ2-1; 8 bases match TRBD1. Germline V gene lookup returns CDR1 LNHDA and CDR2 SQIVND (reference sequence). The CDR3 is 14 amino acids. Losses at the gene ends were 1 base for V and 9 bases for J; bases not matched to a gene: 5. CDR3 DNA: TGTGCCAGTAGTATAGCCACAGGGGGGATTGAGCAGTTCTTC. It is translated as CASSIATGGIEQFF.

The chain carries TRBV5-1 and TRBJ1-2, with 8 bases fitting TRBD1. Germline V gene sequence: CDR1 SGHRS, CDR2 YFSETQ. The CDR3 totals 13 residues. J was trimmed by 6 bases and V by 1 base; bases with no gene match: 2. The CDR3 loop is CASSLPGGDGYTF. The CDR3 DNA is TGCGCCAGCAGCTTGCCAGGGGGCGATGGCTACACCTTC.

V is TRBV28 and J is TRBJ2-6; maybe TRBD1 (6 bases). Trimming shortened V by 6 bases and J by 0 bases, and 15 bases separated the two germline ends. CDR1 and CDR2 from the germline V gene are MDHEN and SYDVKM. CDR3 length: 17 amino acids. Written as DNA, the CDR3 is TGTGCCAGCAGGGCAGGGGTCGCCCTCTCTGGGGCCAACGTCCTGACTTTC. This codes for CASRAGVALSGANVLTF.

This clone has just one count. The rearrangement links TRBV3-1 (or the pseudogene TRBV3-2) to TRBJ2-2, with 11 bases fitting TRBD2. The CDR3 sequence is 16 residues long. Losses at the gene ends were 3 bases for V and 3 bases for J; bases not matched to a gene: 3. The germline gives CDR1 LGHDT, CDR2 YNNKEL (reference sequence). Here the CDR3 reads CASSQRLAGYTGELFF. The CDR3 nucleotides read TGTGCCAGCAGCCAGAGACTAGCGGGGTACACCGGGGAGCTGTTTTTT.

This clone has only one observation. CDR3 nucleotide sequence: TGTGCCAGCAGGAACAGGGGGCGGGATGGCTACACCTTC. It codes for CASRNRGRDGYTF. The chain employs TRBV6-5 and TRBJ1-2; 9 bases fit TRBD1. V shed 6 bases and J 6 bases; nucleotides not matched to a gene: 5. Looked up from germline, CDR1 is MNHEY and CDR2 is SVGAGI. This CDR3 region has 13 residues.

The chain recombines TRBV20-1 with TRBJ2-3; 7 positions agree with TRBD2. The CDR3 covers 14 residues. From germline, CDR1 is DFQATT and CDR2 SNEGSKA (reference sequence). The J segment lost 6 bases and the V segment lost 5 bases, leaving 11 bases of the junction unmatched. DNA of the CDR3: TGCAGTGCTGGTGAGGCGGGAGTTGGGGATACGCAGTATTTT. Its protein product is CSAGEAGVGDTQYF.

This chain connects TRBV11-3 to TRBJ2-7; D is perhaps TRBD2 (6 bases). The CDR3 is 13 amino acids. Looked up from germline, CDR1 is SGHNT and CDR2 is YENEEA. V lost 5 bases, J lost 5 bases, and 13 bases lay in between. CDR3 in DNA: TGTGCCAGCAGCCCAGGACTACGGAACGAGCAGTACTTC. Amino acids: CASSPGLRNEQYF.

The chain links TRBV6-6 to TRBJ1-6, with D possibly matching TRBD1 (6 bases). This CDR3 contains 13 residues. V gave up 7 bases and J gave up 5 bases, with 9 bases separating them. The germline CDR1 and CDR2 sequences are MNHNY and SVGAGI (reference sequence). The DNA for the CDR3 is TGTGCCAGCAATCGACAGGATAATTCACCCCTCCACTTT. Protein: CASNRQDNSPLHF.

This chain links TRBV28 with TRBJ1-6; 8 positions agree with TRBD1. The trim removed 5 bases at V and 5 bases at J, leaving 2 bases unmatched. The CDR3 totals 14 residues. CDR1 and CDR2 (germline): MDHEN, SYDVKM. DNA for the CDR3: TGTGCCAGCAGTGCGGACAGGGATAATTCACCCCTCCACTTT. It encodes CASSADRDNSPLHF.

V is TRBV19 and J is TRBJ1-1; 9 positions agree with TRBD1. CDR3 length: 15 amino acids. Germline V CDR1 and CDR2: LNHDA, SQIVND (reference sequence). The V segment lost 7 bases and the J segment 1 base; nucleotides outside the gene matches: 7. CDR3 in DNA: TGTGCCAGTACCCCCGGGACAGGGTCGAACACTGAAGCTTTCTTT. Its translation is CASTPGTGSNTEAFF.

The CDR3 loop reads CASSTRTAANYGYTF. CDR3 in DNA: TGCGCCAGCAGTACCCGGACAGCCGCTAACTATGGCTACACCTTC. The chain has TRBV5-1 and TRBJ1-2; D might be TRBD1 (6 bases). CDR3 length equals 15 residues. With 5 bases removed from V and 0 bases from J, the gap between germline ends came to 14 bases. Germline V gene sequence: CDR1 SGHRS, CDR2 YFSETQ.

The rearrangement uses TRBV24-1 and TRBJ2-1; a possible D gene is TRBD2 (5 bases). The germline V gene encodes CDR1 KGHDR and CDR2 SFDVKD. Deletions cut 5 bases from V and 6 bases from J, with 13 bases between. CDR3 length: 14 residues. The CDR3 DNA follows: TGTGCCACCAGTGCTCCGTCGGGATCCAATGAGCAGTTCTTC. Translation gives CATSAPSGSNEQFF.

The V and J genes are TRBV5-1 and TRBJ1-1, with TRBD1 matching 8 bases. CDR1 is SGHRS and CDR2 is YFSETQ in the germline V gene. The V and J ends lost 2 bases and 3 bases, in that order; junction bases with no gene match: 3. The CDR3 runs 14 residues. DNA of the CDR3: TGCGCCAGCAGCTTACAGGGGGAGGACACTGAAGCTTTCTTT. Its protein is CASSLQGEDTEAFF.

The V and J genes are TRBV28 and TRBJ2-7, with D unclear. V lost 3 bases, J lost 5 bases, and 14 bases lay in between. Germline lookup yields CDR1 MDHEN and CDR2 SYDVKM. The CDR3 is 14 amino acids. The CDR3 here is CASSFHAPSNEQYF. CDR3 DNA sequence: TGTGCCAGCAGTTTTCATGCCCCATCTAACGAGCAGTACTTC.

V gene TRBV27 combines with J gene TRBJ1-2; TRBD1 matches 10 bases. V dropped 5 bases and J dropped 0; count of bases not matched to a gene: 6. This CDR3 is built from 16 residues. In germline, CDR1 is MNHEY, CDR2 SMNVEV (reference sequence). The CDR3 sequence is CASSPGTGAPNYGYTF. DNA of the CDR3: TGTGCCAGCAGTCCCGGGACAGGGGCCCCTAACTATGGCTACACCTTC.

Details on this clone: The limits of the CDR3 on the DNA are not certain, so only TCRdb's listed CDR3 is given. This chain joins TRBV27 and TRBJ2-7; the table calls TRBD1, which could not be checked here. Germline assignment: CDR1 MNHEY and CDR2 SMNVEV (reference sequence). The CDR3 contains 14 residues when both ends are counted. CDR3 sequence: CASSFLAGSYEQYF.

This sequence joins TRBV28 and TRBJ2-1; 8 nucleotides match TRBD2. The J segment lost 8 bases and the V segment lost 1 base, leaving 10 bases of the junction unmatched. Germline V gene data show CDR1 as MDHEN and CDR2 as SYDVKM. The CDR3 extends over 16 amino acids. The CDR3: CASSLSLTGGWDEQFF. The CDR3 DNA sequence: TGTGCCAGCAGTTTATCCCTAACGGGAGGGTGGGATGAGCAGTTCTTC.

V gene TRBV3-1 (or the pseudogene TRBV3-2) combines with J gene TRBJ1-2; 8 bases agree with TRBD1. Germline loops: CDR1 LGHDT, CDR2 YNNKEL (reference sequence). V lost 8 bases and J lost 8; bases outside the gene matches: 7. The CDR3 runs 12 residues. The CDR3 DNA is TGTGCCAGCTTGGACAGGGCTGGAGGCTACACCTTC. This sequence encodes CASLDRAGGYTF.

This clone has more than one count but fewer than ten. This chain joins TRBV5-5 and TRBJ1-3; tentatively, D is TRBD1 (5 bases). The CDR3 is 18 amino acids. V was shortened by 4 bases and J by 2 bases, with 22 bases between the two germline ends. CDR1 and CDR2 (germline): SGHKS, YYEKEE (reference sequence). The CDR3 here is CASSGRSGGAVTGNTIYF. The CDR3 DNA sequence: TGTGCCAGCAGCGGAAGATCGGGAGGGGCAGTTACTGGAAACACCATATATTTT.

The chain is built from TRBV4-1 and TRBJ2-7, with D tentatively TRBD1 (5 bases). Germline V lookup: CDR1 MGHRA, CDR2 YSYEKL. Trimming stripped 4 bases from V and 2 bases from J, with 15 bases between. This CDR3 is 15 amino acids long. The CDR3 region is CASSLGDHRPYEQYF. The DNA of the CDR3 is TGCGCCAGCAGCCTAGGGGATCACAGGCCCTACGAGCAGTACTTC.

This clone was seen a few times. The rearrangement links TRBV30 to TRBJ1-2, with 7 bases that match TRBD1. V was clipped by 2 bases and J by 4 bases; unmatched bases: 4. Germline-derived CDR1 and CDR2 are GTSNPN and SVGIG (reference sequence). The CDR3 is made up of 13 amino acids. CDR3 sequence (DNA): TGTGCCTGGAGTACGGGACAGATCTATGGCTACACCTTC. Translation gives CAWSTGQIYGYTF.

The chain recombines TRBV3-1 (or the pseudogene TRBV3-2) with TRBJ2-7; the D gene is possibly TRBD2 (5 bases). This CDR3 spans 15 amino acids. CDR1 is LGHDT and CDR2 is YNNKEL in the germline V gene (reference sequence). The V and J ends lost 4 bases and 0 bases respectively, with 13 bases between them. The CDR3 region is CASSPRVGLSYEQYF. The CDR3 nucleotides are TGTGCCAGCAGCCCGCGGGTCGGCCTCTCCTACGAGCAGTACTTC.

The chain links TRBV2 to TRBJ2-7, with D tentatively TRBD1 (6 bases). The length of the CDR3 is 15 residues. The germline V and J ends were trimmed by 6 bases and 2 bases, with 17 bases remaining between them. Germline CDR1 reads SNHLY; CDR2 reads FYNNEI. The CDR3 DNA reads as TGTGCCAGCAGATCCTACAGGGTTGAGGCCTACGAGCAGTACTTC. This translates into CASRSYRVEAYEQYF.

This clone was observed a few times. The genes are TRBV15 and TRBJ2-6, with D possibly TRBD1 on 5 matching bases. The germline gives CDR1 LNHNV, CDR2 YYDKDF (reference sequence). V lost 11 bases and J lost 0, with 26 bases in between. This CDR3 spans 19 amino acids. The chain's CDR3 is CAPIPTDNLKISGANVLTF. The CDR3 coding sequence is TGTGCCCCCATACCCACGGACAACCTTAAAATCTCTGGGGCCAACGTCCTGACTTTC.

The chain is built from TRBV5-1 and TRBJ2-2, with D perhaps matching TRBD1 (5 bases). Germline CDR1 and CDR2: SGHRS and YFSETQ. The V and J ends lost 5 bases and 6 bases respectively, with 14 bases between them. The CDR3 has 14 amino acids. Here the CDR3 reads CASRQSTGSGELFF. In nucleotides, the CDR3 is TGCGCCAGCAGGCAATCTACAGGATCCGGGGAGCTGTTTTTT.

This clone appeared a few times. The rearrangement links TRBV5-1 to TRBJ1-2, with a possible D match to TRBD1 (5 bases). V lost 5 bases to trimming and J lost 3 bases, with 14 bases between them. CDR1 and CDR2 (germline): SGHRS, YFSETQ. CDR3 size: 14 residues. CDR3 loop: CASSLTGGYYGYTF. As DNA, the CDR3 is TGCGCCAGCAGTTTGACCGGGGGGTACTATGGCTACACCTTC.